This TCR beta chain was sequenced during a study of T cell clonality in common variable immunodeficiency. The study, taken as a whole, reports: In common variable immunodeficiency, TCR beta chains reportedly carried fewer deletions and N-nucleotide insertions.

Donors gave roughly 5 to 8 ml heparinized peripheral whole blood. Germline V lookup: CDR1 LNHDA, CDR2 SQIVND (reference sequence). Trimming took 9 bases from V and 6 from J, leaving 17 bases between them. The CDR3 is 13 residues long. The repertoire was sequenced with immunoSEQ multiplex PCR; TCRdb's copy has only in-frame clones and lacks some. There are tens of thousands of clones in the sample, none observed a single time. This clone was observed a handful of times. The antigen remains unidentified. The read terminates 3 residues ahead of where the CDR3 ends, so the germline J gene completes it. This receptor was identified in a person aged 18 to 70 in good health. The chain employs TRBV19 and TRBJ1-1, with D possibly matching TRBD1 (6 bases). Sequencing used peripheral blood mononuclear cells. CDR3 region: CASRDNMDAEAFF. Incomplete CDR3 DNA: TGTGCCAGCAGGGACAACATGGACGCTGAA.